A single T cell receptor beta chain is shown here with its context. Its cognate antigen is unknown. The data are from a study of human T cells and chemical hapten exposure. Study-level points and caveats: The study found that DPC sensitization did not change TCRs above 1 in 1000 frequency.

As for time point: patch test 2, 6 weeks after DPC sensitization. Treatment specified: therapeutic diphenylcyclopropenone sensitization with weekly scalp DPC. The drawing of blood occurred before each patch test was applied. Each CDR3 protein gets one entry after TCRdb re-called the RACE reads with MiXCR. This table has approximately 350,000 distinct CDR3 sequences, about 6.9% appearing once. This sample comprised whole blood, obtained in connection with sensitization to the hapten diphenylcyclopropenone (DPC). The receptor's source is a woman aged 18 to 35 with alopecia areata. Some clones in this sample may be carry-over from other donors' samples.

The CDR3 DNA reads TGTGCCAGCAGTTCCGGCTGGGGGGGGCAGAGAAATTCACCCCTCCACTTT. It encodes CASSSGWGGQRNSPLHF. The gene calls are TRBV12-3 or TRBV12-4 and TRBJ1-6, with a weak D call TRBD1 (6 bases). This CDR3 is built from 17 residues. The V end lost 4 bases, the J end lost 7 bases, and 20 bases lay between the germline ends.